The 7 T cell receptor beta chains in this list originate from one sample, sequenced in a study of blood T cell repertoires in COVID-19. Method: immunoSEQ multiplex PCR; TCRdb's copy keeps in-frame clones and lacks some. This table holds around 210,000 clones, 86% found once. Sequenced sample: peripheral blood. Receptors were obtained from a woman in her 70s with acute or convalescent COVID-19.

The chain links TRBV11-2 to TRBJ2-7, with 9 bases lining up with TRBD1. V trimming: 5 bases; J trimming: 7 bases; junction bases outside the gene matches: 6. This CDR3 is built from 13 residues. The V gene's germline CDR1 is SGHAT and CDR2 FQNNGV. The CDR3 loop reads CASSRDRGEEQYF. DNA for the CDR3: TGTGCCAGCAGCCGCGACAGGGGGGAAGAGCAGTACTTC.

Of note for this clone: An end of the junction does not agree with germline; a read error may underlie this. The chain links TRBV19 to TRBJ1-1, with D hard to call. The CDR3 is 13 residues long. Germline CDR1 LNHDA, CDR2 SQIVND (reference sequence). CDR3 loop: CTSSIPGSTEAFF. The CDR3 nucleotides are TGTACCAGTAGTATTCCGGGGAGCACTGAAGCTTTCTTT.

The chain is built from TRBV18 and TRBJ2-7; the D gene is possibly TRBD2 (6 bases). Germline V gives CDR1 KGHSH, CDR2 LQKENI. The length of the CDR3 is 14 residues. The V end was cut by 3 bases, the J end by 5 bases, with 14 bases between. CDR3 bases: TGTGCCAGCTCACCGGGGGGTCTCCGAAACGAGCAGTACTTC. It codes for CASSPGGLRNEQYF.

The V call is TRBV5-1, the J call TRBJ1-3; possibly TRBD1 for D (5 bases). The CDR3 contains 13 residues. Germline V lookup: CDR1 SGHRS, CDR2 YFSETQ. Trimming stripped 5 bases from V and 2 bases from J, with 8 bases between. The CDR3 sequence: CASRDSPGNTIYF. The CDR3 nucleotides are TGCGCCAGCAGAGACAGTCCTGGAAACACCATATATTTT.

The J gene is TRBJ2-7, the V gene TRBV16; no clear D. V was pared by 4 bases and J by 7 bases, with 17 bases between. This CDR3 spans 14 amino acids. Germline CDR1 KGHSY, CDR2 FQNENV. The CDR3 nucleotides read TGTGCCAGCAGCCCGATGAAAGGCAGGTCTGAGCAGTACTTC. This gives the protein CASSPMKGRSEQYF.

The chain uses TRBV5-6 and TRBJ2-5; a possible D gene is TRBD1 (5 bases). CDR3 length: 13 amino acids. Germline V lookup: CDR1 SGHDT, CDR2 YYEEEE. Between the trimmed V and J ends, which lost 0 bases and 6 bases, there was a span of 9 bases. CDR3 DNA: TGTGCCAGCAGCTTGGAGGGGTGGAAGACCCAGTACTTC. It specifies CASSLEGWKTQYF.

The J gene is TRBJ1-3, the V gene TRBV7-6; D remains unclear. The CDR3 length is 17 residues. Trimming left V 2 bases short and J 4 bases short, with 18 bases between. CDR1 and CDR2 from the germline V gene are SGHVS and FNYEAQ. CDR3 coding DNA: TGTGCCAGCAGCTTATTATCAGGCTCCTCGGGAGGAAACACCATATATTTT. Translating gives CASSLLSGSSGGNTIYF.